The entry below describes one T cell receptor beta chain. Its antigen is as yet unknown. Other DNA variants within this sample encode the same CDR3. TCRdb's table, derived via immunoSEQ multiplex PCR, lists solely in-frame clones and lacks some. This sample has roughly 77,000 clones, with about 84% found just once. These data belong to a study of OX40 agonist ivuxolimab in advanced cancers. CDR1 is SGHNT and CDR2 is YYREEE in the germline V gene (reference sequence). The CDR3 spans 14 residues. The V and J ends lost 2 bases and 5 bases respectively, with 10 bases between them. Broader study findings: At 0.1 to 3.0 mg/kg, clonal expansion of CD4+ and CD8+ blood T cells had occurred by week 6.

The TCR was taken from an adult with an advanced solid tumor such as melanoma, head and neck, liver or kidney cancer. The V and J genes are TRBV5-4 and TRBJ1-4, with D possibly being TRBD1 (5 bases). This specimen was CD4+ or CD8+ T cells sorted from blood, taken in a trial of the OX40 agonist ivuxolimab. The CDR3 is CASSLQGANEKLFF. The DNA for the CDR3 is TGTGCCAGCAGCTTACAAGGGGCGAATGAAAAACTGTTTTTT.